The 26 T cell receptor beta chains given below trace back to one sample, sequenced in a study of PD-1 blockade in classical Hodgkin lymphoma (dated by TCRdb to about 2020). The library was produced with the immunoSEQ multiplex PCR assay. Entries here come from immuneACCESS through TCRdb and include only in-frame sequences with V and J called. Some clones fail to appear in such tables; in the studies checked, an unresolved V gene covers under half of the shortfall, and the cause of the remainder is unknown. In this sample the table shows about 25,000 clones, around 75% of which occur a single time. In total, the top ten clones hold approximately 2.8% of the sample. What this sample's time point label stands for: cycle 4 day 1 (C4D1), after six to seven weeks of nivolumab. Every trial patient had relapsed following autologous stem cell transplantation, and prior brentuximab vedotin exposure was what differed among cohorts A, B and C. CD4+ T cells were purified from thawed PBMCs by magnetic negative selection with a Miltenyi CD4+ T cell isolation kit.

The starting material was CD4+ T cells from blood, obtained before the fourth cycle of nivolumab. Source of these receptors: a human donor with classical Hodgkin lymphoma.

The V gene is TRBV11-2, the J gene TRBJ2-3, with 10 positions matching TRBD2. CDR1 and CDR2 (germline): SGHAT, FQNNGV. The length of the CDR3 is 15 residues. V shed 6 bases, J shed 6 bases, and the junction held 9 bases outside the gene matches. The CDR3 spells CASSQTSGAWDTQYF. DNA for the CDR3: TGTGCCAGCAGTCAAACTAGCGGGGCTTGGGATACGCAGTATTTT.

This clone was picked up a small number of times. The CDR3 region is CSAPTDNEAFF. The CDR3 nucleotides read TGCAGTGCCCCGACAGACAATGAAGCTTTCTTT. V is TRBV20-1 and J is TRBJ1-1, with D maybe TRBD1 (5 bases). V was shortened by 6 bases and J by 7 bases, with 12 bases between the two germline ends. The CDR3 loop spans 11 amino acids. The V gene's germline CDR1 is DFQATT and CDR2 SNEGSKA (reference sequence).

The CDR3 loop is CASRGLAGLYNEQFF. The CDR3 DNA sequence: TGTGCCAGCAGAGGACTAGCGGGGCTATACAATGAGCAGTTCTTC. The V gene is TRBV7-2, the J gene TRBJ2-1; 12 nucleotides agree with TRBD2. Trimming removed 6 bases from V and 4 bases from J; junction bases left unmatched: 4. Germline V lookup: CDR1 SGHTA, CDR2 FQGNSA. The CDR3 is made up of 15 amino acids.

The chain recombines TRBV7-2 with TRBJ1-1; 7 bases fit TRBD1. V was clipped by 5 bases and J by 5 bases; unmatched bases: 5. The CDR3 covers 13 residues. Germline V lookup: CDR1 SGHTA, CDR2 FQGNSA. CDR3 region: CASSRQGGTEAFF. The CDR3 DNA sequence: TGTGCCAGCAGCAGACAGGGAGGTACTGAAGCTTTCTTT.

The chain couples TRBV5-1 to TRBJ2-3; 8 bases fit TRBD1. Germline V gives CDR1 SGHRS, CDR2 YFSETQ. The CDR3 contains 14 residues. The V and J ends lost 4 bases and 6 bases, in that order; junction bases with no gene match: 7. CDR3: CASSPGQGGDTQYF. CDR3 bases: TGCGCCAGCAGCCCCGGACAGGGTGGGGATACGCAGTATTTT.

The CDR3 coding sequence is TGTGCCAGCAGCTTAGGACGCGCGAACACCGGGGAGCTGTTTTTT. Protein product: CASSLGRANTGELFF. The chain employs TRBV7-8 and TRBJ2-2; D gene unclear. CDR3 length: 15 amino acids. CDR1 is SGHVS and CDR2 is FQNEAQ in the germline V gene. V was cut by 1 base and J by 0 bases, with 6 bases left in between.

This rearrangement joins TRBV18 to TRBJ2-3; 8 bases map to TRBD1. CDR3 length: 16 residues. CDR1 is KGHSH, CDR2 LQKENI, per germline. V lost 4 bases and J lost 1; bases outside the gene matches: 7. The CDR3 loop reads CASSLTGQGRTDTQYF. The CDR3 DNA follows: TGTGCCAGCTCACTTACCGGACAGGGACGCACAGATACGCAGTATTTT.

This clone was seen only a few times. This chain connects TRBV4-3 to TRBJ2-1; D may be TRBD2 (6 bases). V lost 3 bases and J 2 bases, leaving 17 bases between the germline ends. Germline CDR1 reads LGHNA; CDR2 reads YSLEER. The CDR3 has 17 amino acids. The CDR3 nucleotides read TGCGCCAGCAGCCAGTCGATCATGGCGGGGCCCTACAATGAGCAGTTCTTC. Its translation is CASSQSIMAGPYNEQFF.

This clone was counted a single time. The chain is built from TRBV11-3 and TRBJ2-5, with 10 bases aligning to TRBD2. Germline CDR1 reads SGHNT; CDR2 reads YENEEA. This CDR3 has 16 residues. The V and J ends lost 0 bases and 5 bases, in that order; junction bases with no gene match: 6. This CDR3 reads CASSLDPAGGRETQYF. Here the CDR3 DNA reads TGTGCCAGCAGCTTAGATCCAGCGGGGGGGCGTGAGACCCAGTACTTC. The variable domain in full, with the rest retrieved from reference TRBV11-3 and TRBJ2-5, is EAGVVQSPRYKIIEKKQPVAFWCNPISGHNTLYWYLQNLGQGPELLIRYENEEAVDDSQLPKDRFSAERLKGVDSTLKIQPAELGDSAVYLCASSLDPAGGRETQYFGPGTRLLVL.

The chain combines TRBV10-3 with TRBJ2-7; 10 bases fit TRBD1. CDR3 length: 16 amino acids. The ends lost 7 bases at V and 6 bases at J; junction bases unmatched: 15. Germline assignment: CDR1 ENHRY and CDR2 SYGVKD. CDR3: CAITKSTGTGAGEQYF. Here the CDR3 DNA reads TGTGCCATCACAAAATCAACCGGGACAGGGGCGGGCGAGCAGTACTTC.

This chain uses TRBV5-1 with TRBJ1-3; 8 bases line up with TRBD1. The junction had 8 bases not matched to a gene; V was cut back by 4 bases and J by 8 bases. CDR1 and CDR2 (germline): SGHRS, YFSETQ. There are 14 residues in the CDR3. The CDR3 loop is CASSAGTGWDTIYF. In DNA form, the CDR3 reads TGCGCCAGCAGCGCCGGGACAGGCTGGGACACCATATATTTT. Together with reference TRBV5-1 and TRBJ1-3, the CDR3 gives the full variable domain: KAGVTQTPRYLIKTRGQQVTLSCSPISGHRSVSWYQQTPGQGLQFLFEYFSETQRNKGNFPGRFSGRQFSNSRSEMNVSTLELGDSALYLCASSAGTGWDTIYFGEGSWLTVV.

Here the CDR3 DNA reads TGTGCCTGGACGGGGGGCGCCAACACCGGGGAGCTGTTTTTT. Translation gives CAWTGGANTGELFF. J is TRBJ2-2 and V is TRBV30, with a tentative D call TRBD2 (7 bases). Trimming removed 4 bases from V and 2 bases from J, with 11 bases in between. This CDR3 contains 14 residues. Germline V CDR1 and CDR2: GTSNPN, SVGIG (reference sequence). The full variable domain, completed using reference TRBV30 and TRBJ2-2, is SQTIHQWPATLVQPVGSPLSLECTVEGTSNPNLYWYRQAAGRGLQLLFYSVGIGQISSEVPQNLSASRPQDRQFILSSKKLLLSDSGFYLCAWTGGANTGELFFGEGSRLTVL.

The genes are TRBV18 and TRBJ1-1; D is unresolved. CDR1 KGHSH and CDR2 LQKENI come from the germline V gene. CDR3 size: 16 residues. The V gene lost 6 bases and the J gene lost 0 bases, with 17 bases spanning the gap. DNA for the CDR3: TGTGCCAGCTCCCTTGGTCAGACCACAGTGAACACTGAAGCTTTCTTT. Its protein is CASSLGQTTVNTEAFF.

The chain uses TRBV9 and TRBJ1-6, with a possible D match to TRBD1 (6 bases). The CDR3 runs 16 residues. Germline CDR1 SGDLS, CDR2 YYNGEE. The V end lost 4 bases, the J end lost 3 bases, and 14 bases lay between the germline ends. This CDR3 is CASSITGTHYNSPLHF. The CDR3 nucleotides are TGTGCCAGCAGCATCACCGGGACACACTATAATTCACCCCTCCACTTT. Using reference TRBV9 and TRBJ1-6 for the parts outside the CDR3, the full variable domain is DSGVTQTPKHLITATGQRVTLRCSPRSGDLSVYWYQQSLDQGLQFLIQYYNGEERAKGNILERFSAQQFPDLHSELNLSSLELGDSALYFCASSITGTHYNSPLHFGNGTRLTVT.

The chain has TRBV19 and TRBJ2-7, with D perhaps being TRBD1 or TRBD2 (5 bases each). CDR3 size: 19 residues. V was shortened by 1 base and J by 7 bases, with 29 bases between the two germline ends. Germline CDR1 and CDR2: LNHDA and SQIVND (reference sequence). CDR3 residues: CASSIGYRGGRDRPREQYF. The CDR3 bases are TGTGCCAGTAGTATAGGATACCGGGGCGGCAGGGACCGTCCTAGGGAGCAGTACTTC.

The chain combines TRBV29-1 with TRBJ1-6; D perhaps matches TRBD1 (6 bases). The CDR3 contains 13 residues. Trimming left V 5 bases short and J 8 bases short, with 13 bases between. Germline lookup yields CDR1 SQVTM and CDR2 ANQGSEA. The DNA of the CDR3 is TGCAGCGTTCAGGCGACAGGAGATTCACCCCTCCACTTT. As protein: CSVQATGDSPLHF.

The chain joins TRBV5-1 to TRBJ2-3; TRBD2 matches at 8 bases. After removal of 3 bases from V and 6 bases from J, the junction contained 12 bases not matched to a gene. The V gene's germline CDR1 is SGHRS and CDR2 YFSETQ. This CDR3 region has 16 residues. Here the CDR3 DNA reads TGCGCCAGCAGCTCCTCCCGGGGGGGCCAGACGGATACGCAGTATTTT. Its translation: CASSSSRGGQTDTQYF.

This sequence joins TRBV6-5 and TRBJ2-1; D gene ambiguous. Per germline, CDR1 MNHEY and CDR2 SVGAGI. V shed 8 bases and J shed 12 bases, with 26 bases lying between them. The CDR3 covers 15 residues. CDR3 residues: CASCTTRRGSYGQFF. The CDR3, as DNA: TGTGCCAGCTGTACAACCCGTCGTGGATCCTATGGGCAGTTCTTC.

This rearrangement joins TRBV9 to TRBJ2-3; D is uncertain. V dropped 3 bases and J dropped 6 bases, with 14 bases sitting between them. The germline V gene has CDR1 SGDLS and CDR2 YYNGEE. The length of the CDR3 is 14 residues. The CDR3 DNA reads TGTGCCAGCAGCGCCCCGGGTGGGGTTGATACGCAGTATTTT. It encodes CASSAPGGVDTQYF.

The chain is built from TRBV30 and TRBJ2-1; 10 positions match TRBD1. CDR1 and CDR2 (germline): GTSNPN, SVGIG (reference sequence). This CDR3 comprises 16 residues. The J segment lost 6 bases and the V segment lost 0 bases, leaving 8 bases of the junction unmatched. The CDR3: CAWSVRMGQGINEQFF. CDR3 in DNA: TGTGCCTGGAGTGTAAGGATGGGACAGGGGATCAATGAGCAGTTCTTC.

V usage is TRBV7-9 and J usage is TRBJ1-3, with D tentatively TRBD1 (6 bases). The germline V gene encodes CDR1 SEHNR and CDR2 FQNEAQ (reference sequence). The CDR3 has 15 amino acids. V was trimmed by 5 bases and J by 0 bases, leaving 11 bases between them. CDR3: CASSPGQISGNTIYF. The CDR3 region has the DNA TGTGCCAGCAGCCCCGGACAGATCTCTGGAAACACCATATATTTT.

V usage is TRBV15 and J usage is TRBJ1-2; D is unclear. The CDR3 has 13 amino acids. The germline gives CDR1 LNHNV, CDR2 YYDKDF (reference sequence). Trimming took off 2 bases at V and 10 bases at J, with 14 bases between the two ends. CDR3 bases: TGTGCCACCAGCAGAACTCCCGGCCTCGACTACACCTTC. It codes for CATSRTPGLDYTF.

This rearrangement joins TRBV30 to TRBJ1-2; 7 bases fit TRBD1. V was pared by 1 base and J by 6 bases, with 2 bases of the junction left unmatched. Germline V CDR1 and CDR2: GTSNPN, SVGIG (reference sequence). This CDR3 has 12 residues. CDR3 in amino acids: CAWSAQGDGYTF. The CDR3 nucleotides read TGTGCCTGGAGTGCCCAGGGGGATGGCTACACCTTC.

The CDR3 coding sequence is TGCGCCAGCAGCCAAGTAGCGGGGGGGCGGGAGACCCAGTACTTC. Encoded protein: CASSQVAGGRETQYF. The rearrangement joins TRBV4-3 to TRBJ2-5; 11 bases fit TRBD2. This CDR3 is 15 amino acids long. Germline CDR1 and CDR2: LGHNA and YSLEER. Trimming at V came to 1 base and at J to 5 bases, leaving 3 bases not matched to a gene.

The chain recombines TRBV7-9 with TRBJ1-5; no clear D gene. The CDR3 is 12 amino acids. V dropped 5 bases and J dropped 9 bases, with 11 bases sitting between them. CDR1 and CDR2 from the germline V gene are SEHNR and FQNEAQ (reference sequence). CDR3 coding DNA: TGTGCCAGCAGCCTCGGCGAAAGGCCCCAGCATTTT. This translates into CASSLGERPQHF.

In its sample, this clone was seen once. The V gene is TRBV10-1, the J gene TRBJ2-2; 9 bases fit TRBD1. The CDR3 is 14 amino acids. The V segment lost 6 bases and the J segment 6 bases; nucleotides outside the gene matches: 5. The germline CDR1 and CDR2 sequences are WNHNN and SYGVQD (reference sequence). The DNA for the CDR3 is TGCGCCAGCAGACCGGGACAGGGCTCCGGGGAGCTGTTTTTT. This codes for CASRPGQGSGELFF.